What follows is one T cell receptor beta chain and its context. Its antigen remains unknown. The assay was immunoSEQ multiplex PCR, and TCRdb's table has in-frame clones only and misses some. The data show under 95,000 clones, around 84% seen once. This entry is derived from a study of OX40 agonist ivuxolimab in advanced cancers. Overall study results and limits: In general, CD8+ T cells held more expanded clones than CD4+ did, on average.

This CDR3 region has 16 residues. CDR1 is LNHDA, CDR2 SQIVND, per germline (reference sequence). The V end was cut by 4 bases, the J end by 2 bases, with 16 bases between. Drawing of blood for sampling happened at baseline, at cycle 4 day 1, and at cycle 7 day 1. This material consisted of CD4+ or CD8+ T cells sorted from blood, taken in a trial of the OX40 agonist ivuxolimab. The rearrangement uses TRBV19 and TRBJ2-3; D possibly corresponds to TRBD2 (6 bases). This sequence was found in an adult with an advanced solid tumor such as melanoma, head and neck, liver or kidney cancer. The DNA of the CDR3 is TGTGCCAGTAGTAAGTGGAGTAGCGGTCCCACAGATACGCAGTATTTT. Encoded protein: CASSKWSSGPTDTQYF.